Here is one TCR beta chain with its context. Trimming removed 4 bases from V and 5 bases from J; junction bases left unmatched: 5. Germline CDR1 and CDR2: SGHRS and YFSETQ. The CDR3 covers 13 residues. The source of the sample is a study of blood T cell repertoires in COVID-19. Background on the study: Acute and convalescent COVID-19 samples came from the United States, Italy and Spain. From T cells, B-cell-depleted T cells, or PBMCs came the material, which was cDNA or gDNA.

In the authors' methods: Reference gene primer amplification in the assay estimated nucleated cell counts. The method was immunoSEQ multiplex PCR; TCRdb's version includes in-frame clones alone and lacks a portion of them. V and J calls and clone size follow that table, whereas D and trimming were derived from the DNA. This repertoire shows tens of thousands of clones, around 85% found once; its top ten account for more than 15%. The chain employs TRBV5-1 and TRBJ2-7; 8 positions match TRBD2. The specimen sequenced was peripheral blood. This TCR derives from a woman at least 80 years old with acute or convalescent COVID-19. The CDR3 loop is CASSAREGDEQYF. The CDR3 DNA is TGCGCCAGCAGCGCACGGGAGGGAGACGAGCAGTACTTC.